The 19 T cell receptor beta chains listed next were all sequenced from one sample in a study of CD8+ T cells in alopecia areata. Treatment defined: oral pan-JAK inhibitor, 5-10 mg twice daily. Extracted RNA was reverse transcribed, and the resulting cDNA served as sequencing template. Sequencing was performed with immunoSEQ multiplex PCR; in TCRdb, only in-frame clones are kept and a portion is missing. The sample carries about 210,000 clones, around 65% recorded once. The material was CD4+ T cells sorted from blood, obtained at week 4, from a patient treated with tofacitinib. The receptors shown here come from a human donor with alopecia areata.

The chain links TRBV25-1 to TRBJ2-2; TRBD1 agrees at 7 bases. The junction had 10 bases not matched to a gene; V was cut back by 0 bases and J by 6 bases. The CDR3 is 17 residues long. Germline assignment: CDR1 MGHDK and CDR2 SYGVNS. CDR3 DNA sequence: TGTGCCAGCAGTGAATATCAGGGCAGGGGGAAGGCCGGGGAGCTGTTTTTT. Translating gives CASSEYQGRGKAGELFF. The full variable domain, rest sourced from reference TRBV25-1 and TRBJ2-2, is EADIYQTPRYLVIGTGKKITLECSQTMGHDKMYWYQQDPGMELHLIHYSYGVNSTEKGDLSSESTVSRIRTEHFPLTLESARPSHTSQYLCASSEYQGRGKAGELFFGEGSRLTVL.

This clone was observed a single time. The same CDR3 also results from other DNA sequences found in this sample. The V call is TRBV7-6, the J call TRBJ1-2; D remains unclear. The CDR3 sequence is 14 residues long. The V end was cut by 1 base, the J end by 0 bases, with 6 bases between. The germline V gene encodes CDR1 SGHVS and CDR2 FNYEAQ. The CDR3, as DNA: TGTGCCAGCAGCTTAGAAGCAGCTAACTATGGCTACACCTTC. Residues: CASSLEAANYGYTF.

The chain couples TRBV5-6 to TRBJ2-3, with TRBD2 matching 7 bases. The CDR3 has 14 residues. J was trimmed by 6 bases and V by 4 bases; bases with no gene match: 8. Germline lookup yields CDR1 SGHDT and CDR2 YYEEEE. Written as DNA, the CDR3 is TGTGCCAGCAGCGGCGGGAGAGAGGGGGATACGCAGTATTTT. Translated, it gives CASSGGREGDTQYF. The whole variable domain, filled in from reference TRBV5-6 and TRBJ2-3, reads DAGVTQSPTHLIKTRGQQVTLRCSPKSGHDTVSWYQQALGQGPQFIFQYYEEEERQRGNFPDRFSGHQFPNYSSELNVNALLLGDSALYLCASSGGREGDTQYFGPGTRLTVL.

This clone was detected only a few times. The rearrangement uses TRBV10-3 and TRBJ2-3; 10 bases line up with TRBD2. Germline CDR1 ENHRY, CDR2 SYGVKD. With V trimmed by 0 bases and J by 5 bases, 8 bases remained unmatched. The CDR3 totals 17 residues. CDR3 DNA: TGTGCCATCAGTGAGTCGCTCAGCGGGGGGGCCAGAGATACGCAGTATTTT. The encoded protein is CAISESLSGGARDTQYF.

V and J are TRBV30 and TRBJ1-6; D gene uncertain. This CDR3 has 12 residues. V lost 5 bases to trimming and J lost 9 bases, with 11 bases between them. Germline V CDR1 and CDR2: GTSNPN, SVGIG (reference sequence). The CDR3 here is CAWGPLGSPLHF. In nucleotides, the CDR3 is TGTGCCTGGGGCCCTCTAGGTTCACCCCTCCACTTT.

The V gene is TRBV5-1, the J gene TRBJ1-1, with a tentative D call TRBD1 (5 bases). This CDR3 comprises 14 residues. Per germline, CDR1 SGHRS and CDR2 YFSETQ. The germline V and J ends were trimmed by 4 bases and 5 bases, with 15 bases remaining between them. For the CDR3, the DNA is TGCGCCAGCAGCCCTTCCGGGGGTGGAACTGAAGCTTTCTTT. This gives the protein CASSPSGGGTEAFF.

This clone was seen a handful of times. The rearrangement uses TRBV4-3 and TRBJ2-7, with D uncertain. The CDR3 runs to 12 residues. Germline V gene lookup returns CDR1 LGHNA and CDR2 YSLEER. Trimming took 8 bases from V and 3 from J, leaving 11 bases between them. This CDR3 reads CASHGLSYEQYF. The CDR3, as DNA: TGCGCCAGCCACGGTCTGAGCTACGAGCAGTACTTC.

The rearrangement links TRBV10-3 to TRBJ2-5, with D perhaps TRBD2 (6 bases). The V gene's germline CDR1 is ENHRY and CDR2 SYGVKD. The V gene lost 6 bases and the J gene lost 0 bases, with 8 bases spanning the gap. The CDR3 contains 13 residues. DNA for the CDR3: TGTGCCATCAGGACGGGGGACCAAGAGACCCAGTACTTC. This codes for CAIRTGDQETQYF.

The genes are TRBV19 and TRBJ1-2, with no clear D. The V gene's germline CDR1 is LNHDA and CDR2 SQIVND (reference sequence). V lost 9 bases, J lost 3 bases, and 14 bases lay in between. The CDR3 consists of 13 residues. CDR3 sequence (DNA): TGTGCCAGCACCGATTGGTTGGACTATGGCTACACCTTC. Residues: CASTDWLDYGYTF.

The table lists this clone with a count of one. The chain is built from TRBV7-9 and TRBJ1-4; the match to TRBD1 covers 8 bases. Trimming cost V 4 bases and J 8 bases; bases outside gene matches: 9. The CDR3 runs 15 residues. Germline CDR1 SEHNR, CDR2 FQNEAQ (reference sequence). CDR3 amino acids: CASSYPGGSWEKLFF. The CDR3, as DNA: TGTGCCAGCAGCTACCCAGGGGGCTCATGGGAAAAACTGTTTTTT.

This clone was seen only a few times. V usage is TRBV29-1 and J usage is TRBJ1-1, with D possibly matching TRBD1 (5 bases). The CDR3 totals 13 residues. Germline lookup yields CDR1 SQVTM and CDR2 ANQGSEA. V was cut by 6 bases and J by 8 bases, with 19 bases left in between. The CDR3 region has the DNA TGCAGCGTCCACGACCCACAGCAGGGAGAAGCTTTCTTT. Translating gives CSVHDPQQGEAFF. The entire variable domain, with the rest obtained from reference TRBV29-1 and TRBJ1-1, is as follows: SAVISQKPSRDICQRGTSLTIQCQVDSQVTMMFWYRQQPGQSLTLIATANQGSEATYESGFVIDKFPISRPNLTFSTLTVSNMSPEDSSIYLCSVHDPQQGEAFFGQGTRLTVV.

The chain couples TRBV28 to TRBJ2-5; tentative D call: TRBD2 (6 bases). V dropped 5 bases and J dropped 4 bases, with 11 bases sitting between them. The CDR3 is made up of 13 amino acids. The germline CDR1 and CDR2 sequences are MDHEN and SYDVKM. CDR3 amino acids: CASSPGGGETQYF. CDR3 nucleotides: TGTGCCAGCAGTCCCGGGGGTGGAGAGACCCAGTACTTC.

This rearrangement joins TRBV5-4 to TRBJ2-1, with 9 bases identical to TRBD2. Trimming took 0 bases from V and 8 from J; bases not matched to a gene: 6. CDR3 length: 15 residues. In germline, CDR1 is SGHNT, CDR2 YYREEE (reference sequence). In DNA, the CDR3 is TGTGCCAGCAGCTTGGAAGCGGGGGGAGGCTATGAGCAGTTCTTC. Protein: CASSLEAGGGYEQFF.

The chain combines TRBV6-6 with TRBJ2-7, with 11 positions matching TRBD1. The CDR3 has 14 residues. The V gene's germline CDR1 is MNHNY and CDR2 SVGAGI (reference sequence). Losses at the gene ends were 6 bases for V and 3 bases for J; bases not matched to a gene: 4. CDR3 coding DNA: TGTGCCAGCAGGGGACAGGGGGAGCTCTACGAGCAGTACTTC. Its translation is CASRGQGELYEQYF.

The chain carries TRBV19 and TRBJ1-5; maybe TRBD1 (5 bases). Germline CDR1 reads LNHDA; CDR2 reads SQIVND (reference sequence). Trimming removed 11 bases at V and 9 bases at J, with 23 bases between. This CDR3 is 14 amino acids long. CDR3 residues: CAGRFEQELWPQHF. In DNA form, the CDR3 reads TGTGCCGGGCGGTTCGAACAGGAGCTGTGGCCCCAGCATTTT. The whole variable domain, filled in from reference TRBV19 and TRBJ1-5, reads DGGITQSPKYLFRKEGQNVTLSCEQNLNHDAMYWYRQDPGQGLRLIYYSQIVNDFQKGDIAEGYSVSREKKESFPLTVTSAQKNPTAFYLCAGRFEQELWPQHFGDGTRLSIL.

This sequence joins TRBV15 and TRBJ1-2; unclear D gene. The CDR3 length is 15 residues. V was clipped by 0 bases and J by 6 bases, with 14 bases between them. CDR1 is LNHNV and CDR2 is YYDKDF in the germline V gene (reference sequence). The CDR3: CATSRDFIAGDGYTF. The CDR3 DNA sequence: TGTGCCACCAGCAGAGATTTCATCGCTGGGGATGGCTACACCTTC.

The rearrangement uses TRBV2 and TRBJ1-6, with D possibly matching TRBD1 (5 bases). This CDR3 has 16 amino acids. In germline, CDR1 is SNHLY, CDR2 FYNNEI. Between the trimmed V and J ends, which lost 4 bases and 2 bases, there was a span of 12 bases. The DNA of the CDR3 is TGTGCCAGCAGTGCCTCAGGGTTTCCCTATAATTCACCCCTCCACTTT. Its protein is CASSASGFPYNSPLHF.

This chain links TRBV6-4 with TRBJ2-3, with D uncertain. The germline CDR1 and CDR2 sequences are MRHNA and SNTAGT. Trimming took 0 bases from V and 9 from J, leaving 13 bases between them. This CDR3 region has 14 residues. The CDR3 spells CASSDSGSTRTQYF. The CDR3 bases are TGTGCCAGCAGTGACTCGGGCTCCACCCGGACGCAGTATTTT.

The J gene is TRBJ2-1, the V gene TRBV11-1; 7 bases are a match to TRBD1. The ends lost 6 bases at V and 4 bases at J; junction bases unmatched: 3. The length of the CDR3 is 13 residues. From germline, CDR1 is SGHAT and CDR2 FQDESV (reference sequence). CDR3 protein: CASRPGQYNEQFF. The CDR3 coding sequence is TGTGCCAGCAGGCCGGGACAGTACAATGAGCAGTTCTTC.